A selection of T cell receptor beta chains follows, all from one sample in a study of neoadjuvant anti-PD-1 for oral cavity cancer. The protocol was immunoSEQ multiplex PCR, while the TCRdb copy is restricted to in-frame clones and leaves out a portion. The sample consists of around 9,100 clones, 60% to 75% of them appearing once. This sample comprised PBMCs, obtained after nivolumab (anti-PD-1) treatment. The origin of the receptors is a person between 40 and 85 years old with oral cavity squamous cell carcinoma. Each CDR3 is given with its conserved first and last residue. A D gene is named only where the DNA matches it firmly. Only some rows state a clone size, as once, few, many or a class for expanded clones.

d_call	v_call	clone_size	j_call	cdr3_aa	cdr3_nt
TRBD1	TRBV10-1	-	TRBJ1-1	CASSESGQGNTEAFF	TGCGCCAGCAGTGAGTCGGGACAGGGGAACACTGAAGCTTTCTTT
-	TRBV4-1	-	TRBJ2-3	CASSQESFGVCYF	TGCGCCAGCAGCCAAGAGTCTTTCGGGGTTTGTTATTTT
-	TRBV6-1	-	TRBJ1-5	CASSDASGGGNQPQHF	TGTGCCAGCAGTGACGCGTCGGGGGGAGGCAATCAGCCCCAGCATTTT
TRBD1	TRBV29-1	-	TRBJ1-2	CSVEEQGAGGYTF	TGCAGCGTTGAAGAGCAGGGGGCTGGGGGCTACACCTTC
-	TRBV29-1	-	TRBJ1-4	CSALGPFGSGATAHNEKLFF	TGCAGCGCCCTTGGTCCCTTTGGTTCAGGGGCCACTGCCCATAATGAAAAACTGTTTTTT
TRBD2	TRBV5-1	-	TRBJ2-3	CASSSGLAGITDTQYF	TGCGCCAGCAGCTCTGGACTAGCCGGGATCACAGATACGCAGTATTTT
-	TRBV7-2	few	TRBJ1-1	CASSLGPHPEAFF	TGTGCCAGCAGCTTAGGACCGCACCCAGAAGCTTTCTTT
-	TRBV2	-	TRBJ1-5	CAYSGDNQPQHF	TGTGCCTACTCAGGTGATAATCAGCCCCAGCATTTT
-	TRBV4-1	-	TRBJ2-7	CASSRGGASSYEQYF	TGCGCCAGCAGCCGAGGCGGGGCCTCCTCCTACGAGCAGTACTTC
-	TRBV7-3	-	TRBJ2-2	CASSLVLSTGELFF	TGTGCCAGCAGCTTAGTCTTGTCCACCGGGGAGCTGTTTTTT
TRBD1	TRBV2	-	TRBJ2-5	CASSDQGAGETQYF	TGTGCCAGCAGTGATCAGGGGGCGGGCGAGACCCAGTACTTC
-	TRBV4-2	-	TRBJ1-2	CASSPLEGINYGYTF	TGTGCCAGCAGCCCACTCGAGGGAATTAACTATGGCTACACCTTC
-	TRBV29-1	-	TRBJ2-7	CSVEDPAGAISEQYF	TGCAGCGTTGAAGATCCGGCCGGGGCCATCTCCGAGCAGTACTTC
-	TRBV11-2	-	TRBJ2-7	CASSLEVGYEQYF	TGTGCCAGCAGCTTGGAGGTTGGGTACGAGCAGTACTTC
TRBD1	TRBV14	few	TRBJ1-1	CASSAYRGQGNTEAFF	TGTGCCAGCAGCGCTTACCGCGGACAGGGTAACACTGAAGCTTTCTTT
-	TRBV7-9	-	TRBJ1-1	CASSLGTNTEAFF	TGTGCCAGCAGCTTGGGGACAAACACTGAAGCTTTCTTT
-	TRBV6-1	-	TRBJ1-2	CASSDSGYGYTF	TGTGCCAGCAGTGATTCGGGCTATGGCTACACCTTC
TRBD1	TRBV2	few	TRBJ1-1	CASTRQGPNTEAFF	TGTGCCAGCACCAGACAGGGCCCGAACACTGAAGCTTTCTTT
-	TRBV9	-	TRBJ2-5	CASSRRSNWVVSETQYF	TGTGCCAGCAGCCGGCGATCCAATTGGGTGGTTAGCGAGACCCAGTACTTC
TRBD2	TRBV2	few	TRBJ2-3	CASSGTSGTQYF	TGTGCCAGCAGTGGGACTAGCGGTACGCAGTATTTT
TRBD2	TRBV5-8	-	TRBJ2-5	CASSLSGTSGGQETQYF	TGTGCCAGCAGCTTGTCGGGGACTAGCGGGGGCCAAGAGACCCAGTACTTC
TRBD1	TRBV19	few	TRBJ2-7	CASTGQGAPYEQYF	TGTGCCAGTACGGGACAGGGTGCCCCCTACGAGCAGTACTTC
-	TRBV7-6	-	TRBJ1-3	CASSLGATGAPGNTIYF	TGTGCCAGCAGCTTAGGGGCCACTGGGGCCCCTGGAAACACCATATATTTT
TRBD2	TRBV9	once	TRBJ2-3	CASSVDSGGFRNTQYF	TGTGCCAGCAGCGTAGATAGCGGGGGGTTCCGAAATACGCAGTATTTT
TRBD1	TRBV18	-	TRBJ2-7	CASSPPGQEEQYF	TGTGCCAGCTCACCACCGGGACAGGAAGAGCAGTACTTC
TRBD1	TRBV5-4	-	TRBJ1-3	CASSRDSIAGNTIYF	TGTGCCAGCAGCAGGGACAGTATAGCAGGAAACACCATATATTTT
-	TRBV29-1	-	TRBJ2-7	CSGHDSYEQYF	TGCAGCGGACACGACTCCTACGAGCAGTACTTC
-	TRBV6-1	-	TRBJ1-2	CASRSGLLSGGYTF	TGTGCCAGCAGATCGGGCCTCCTGAGTGGCGGCTACACCTTC
TRBD2	TRBV27	-	TRBJ2-1	CASSLRWLAGGGGNEQFF	TGTGCCAGCAGTTTAAGGTGGCTAGCGGGAGGGGGAGGCAATGAGCAGTTCTTC
-	TRBV13	few	TRBJ1-1	CASSPRSRAEAFF	TGTGCCAGCAGCCCCCGCTCACGGGCTGAAGCTTTCTTT
TRBD1	TRBV6-6	-	TRBJ2-1	CASSAPGQGWNEQFF	TGTGCCAGCAGTGCCCCGGGACAGGGTTGGAATGAGCAGTTCTTC
TRBD2	TRBV27	-	TRBJ2-3	CASRVAGSTDTQYF	TGTGCCAGCCGAGTAGCGGGAAGCACAGATACGCAGTATTTT
-	TRBV28	few	TRBJ1-2	CASIQGYGYTF	TGTGCCAGCATTCAGGGATATGGCTACACCTTC
TRBD2	TRBV2	few	TRBJ2-3	CASNRLAGTNTDTQYF	TGTGCCAGCAACCGACTAGCGGGAACAAACACAGATACGCAGTATTTT
-	TRBV7-9	-	TRBJ2-7	CASSVRIYEQYF	TGTGCCAGCAGCGTCAGGATCTACGAGCAGTACTTC